One sample yielded the 24 T cell receptor beta chains listed below, sequenced in a study of blood T cell repertoires in COVID-19. Some clones are missing from TCRdb's copy, which holds only in-frame ones; the method was immunoSEQ multiplex PCR. The sample lists under 250,000 clones; around 80% were seen once. Input material: peripheral blood. Receptors originate from a man aged 40-55 years with active or convalescent COVID-19.

This chain uses TRBV6-5 with TRBJ2-3; 12 nucleotides align to TRBD2. CDR3 length: 15 residues. Germline V gives CDR1 MNHEY, CDR2 SVGAGI. Trimming at V came to 5 bases and at J to 5 bases, leaving 5 bases not matched to a gene. The CDR3 region has the DNA TGTGCCAGCAGTCTGTCGGGACTAGCGGGAGATACGCAGTATTTT. As protein: CASSLSGLAGDTQYF.

CDR3 residues: CASSRRQVSNQPQHF. In nucleotides, the CDR3 is TGTGCCAGCAGCCGCAGACAGGTTAGCAATCAGCCCCAGCATTTT. The gene calls are TRBV3-1 (or the pseudogene TRBV3-2) and TRBJ1-5; D possibly corresponds to TRBD1 (6 bases). The CDR3 totals 15 residues. V shed 4 bases and J shed 0 bases, with 10 bases lying between them. Per the germline V gene, CDR1 is LGHDT and CDR2 is YNNKEL (reference sequence).

This clone came up a few times. The chain links TRBV7-9 to TRBJ2-5, with 10 bases fitting TRBD2. This CDR3 has 17 residues. The germline V gene encodes CDR1 SEHNR and CDR2 FQNEAQ (reference sequence). Trimming cost V 2 bases and J 6 bases; bases outside gene matches: 12. The DNA of the CDR3 is TGTGCCAGCAGCTTAAGTCCGAGCGGGGGGGCCATTAAGACCCAGTACTTC. Its protein product is CASSLSPSGGAIKTQYF.

The CDR3: CASSLQGQNTEAFF. The CDR3 coding sequence is TGTGCCAGCAGCTTACAAGGACAGAACACTGAAGCTTTCTTT. This chain uses TRBV11-3 with TRBJ1-1, with D possibly matching TRBD1 (5 bases). Germline loops: CDR1 SGHNT, CDR2 YENEEA. V gave up 2 bases and J gave up 1 base, with 8 bases separating them. The CDR3 is 14 residues long. The full variable domain, its missing parts supplied by reference TRBV11-3 and TRBJ1-1, is EAGVVQSPRYKIIEKKQPVAFWCNPISGHNTLYWYLQNLGQGPELLIRYENEEAVDDSQLPKDRFSAERLKGVDSTLKIQPAELGDSAVYLCASSLQGQNTEAFFGQGTRLTVV.

The sample holds many counts of this clone. The same CDR3 is also encoded by other DNA sequences in this sample. This chain links TRBV7-9 with TRBJ1-2; a weak D match, TRBD1 (6 bases). The germline V and J ends were trimmed by 5 bases and 7 bases, with 17 bases remaining between them. This CDR3 is 14 amino acids long. The germline CDR1 and CDR2 sequences are SEHNR and FQNEAQ (reference sequence). The CDR3 here is CASSLEGETSGYTF. CDR3 DNA sequence: TGTGCCAGCAGCCTCGAGGGGGAAACGTCTGGCTACACCTTC.

V and J are TRBV5-6 and TRBJ2-6; TRBD1 agrees at 10 bases. V shed 5 bases and J 3 bases; nucleotides not matched to a gene: 8. Germline CDR1 is SGHDT and CDR2 is YYEEEE. The CDR3 is made up of 17 amino acids. The CDR3 reads CASRADRGLFGANVLTF. CDR3 coding DNA: TGTGCCAGCAGGGCCGACAGGGGGCTTTTTGGGGCCAACGTCCTGACTTTC.

The sample holds a few counts of this clone. The gene calls are TRBV27 and TRBJ1-6; TRBD1 aligns across 8 bases. V gave up 3 bases and J gave up 8 bases; unmatched junction bases: 3. The CDR3 runs 14 residues. The V gene's germline CDR1 is MNHEY and CDR2 SMNVEV (reference sequence). The CDR3: CASSLRTGHSPLHF. The CDR3 bases are TGTGCCAGCAGTTTGAGGACAGGGCATTCACCCCTCCACTTT.

This rearrangement joins TRBV4-2 to TRBJ2-3, with D perhaps matching TRBD2 (6 bases). Germline V gene sequence: CDR1 LGHNA, CDR2 YNFKEQ. Trimming took off 3 bases at V and 0 bases at J, with 13 bases between the two ends. This CDR3 has 16 amino acids. CDR3 residues: CASSQNSGLSTDTQYF. In DNA, the CDR3 is TGTGCCAGCAGCCAGAATTCGGGACTCAGCACAGATACGCAGTATTTT.

Relative to its sample, this clone is medium-sized. The V call is TRBV4-1, the J call TRBJ2-7; 10 bases align to TRBD1. V lost 5 bases to trimming and J lost 3 bases; unmatched junction nucleotides: 7. The germline V gene has CDR1 MGHRA and CDR2 YSYEKL. There are 15 residues in the CDR3. The CDR3 DNA is TGCGCCAGCAGCGTGGACAGGGGGGTCCTCTACGAGCAGTACTTC. This gives the protein CASSVDRGVLYEQYF.

This clone occurred a few times. The V and J genes are TRBV11-2 and TRBJ2-7, with TRBD2 identical over 9 bases. The germline V gene has CDR1 SGHAT and CDR2 FQNNGV. The V and J ends lost 1 base and 2 bases, in that order; junction bases with no gene match: 3. The CDR3 runs 15 residues. The CDR3 region is CASSLASGATYEQYF. The DNA for the CDR3 is TGTGCCAGCAGCTTAGCTAGCGGGGCAACCTACGAGCAGTACTTC.

The chain recombines TRBV7-2 with TRBJ2-7, with D maybe TRBD1 (6 bases). CDR3 length equals 14 residues. CDR1 is SGHTA and CDR2 is FQGNSA in the germline V gene. The V end was cut by 4 bases, the J end by 5 bases, with 15 bases between. CDR3 loop: CASSYIGQPDEQYF. In DNA form, the CDR3 reads TGTGCCAGCAGCTACATCGGACAGCCCGACGAGCAGTACTTC.

The V and J genes are TRBV7-3 and TRBJ2-2, with 14 bases lining up with TRBD2. Germline V gives CDR1 SGHTA, CDR2 FQGTGA. V dropped 3 bases and J dropped 7; count of bases not matched to a gene: 1. The CDR3 spans 15 residues. The CDR3 DNA is TGTGCCAGCAGCTTGGGGACTAGCGGGAGCGGGGAGCTGTTTTTT. This sequence encodes CASSLGTSGSGELFF.

With regard to this clone: Other nucleotide sequences in the sample specify the same CDR3. The gene calls are TRBV18 and TRBJ2-7; 12 bases line up with TRBD1. Looked up from germline, CDR1 is KGHSH and CDR2 is LQKENI. The length of the CDR3 is 15 residues. The trim removed 2 bases at V and 2 bases at J, leaving 1 base unmatched. The CDR3 nucleotides are TGTGCCAGCTCACCAGGGACAGGGGGCACCTACGAGCAGTACTTC. Residues: CASSPGTGGTYEQYF.

The sample holds one count of this clone. The CDR3 reads CASSFENSATYNEQFF. CDR3 in DNA: TGTGCCAGCAGCTTTGAGAATAGCGCTACCTACAATGAGCAGTTCTTC. J is TRBJ2-1 and V is TRBV11-3; tentatively, D is TRBD2 (5 bases). V lost 3 bases, J lost 2 bases, and 14 bases lay in between. This CDR3 is built from 16 residues. Germline CDR1 and CDR2: SGHNT and YENEEA.

The chain is built from TRBV5-5 and TRBJ1-3; no firm D call. The ends were cut back, 2 bases at V and 4 bases at J, with 10 bases in the middle. The CDR3 runs to 14 residues. The germline V gene encodes CDR1 SGHKS and CDR2 YYEKEE (reference sequence). CDR3 region: CASSFASHGNTIYF. In DNA form, the CDR3 reads TGTGCCAGCAGCTTCGCTTCACACGGAAACACCATATATTTT. Full variable domain (missing parts from reference TRBV5-5 and TRBJ1-3): DAGVTQSPTHLIKTRGQQVTLRCSPISGHKSVSWYQQVLGQGPQFIFQYYEKEERGRGNFPDRFSARQFPNYSSELNVNALLLGDSALYLCASSFASHGNTIYFGEGSWLTVV.

The rearrangement uses TRBV7-3 and TRBJ2-2; a weak D match, TRBD1 (5 bases). Germline lookup yields CDR1 SGHTA and CDR2 FQGTGA. The CDR3 runs 15 residues. V shed 5 bases and J shed 6 bases, with 16 bases lying between them. The CDR3 protein is CASSLQGIGSGELFF. Here the CDR3 DNA reads TGTGCCAGCAGCCTCCAGGGTATTGGGTCCGGGGAGCTGTTTTTT.

This chain connects TRBV18 to TRBJ1-1; weak D call: TRBD1 (6 bases). There are 12 residues in the CDR3. Germline V lookup: CDR1 KGHSH, CDR2 LQKENI. The V end lost 4 bases, the J end lost 9 bases, and 12 bases lay between the germline ends. The CDR3 is CASSQDRKQAFF. The CDR3 coding sequence is TGTGCCAGCTCACAGGACAGAAAGCAAGCTTTCTTT.

This rearrangement joins TRBV6-2 or TRBV6-3 to TRBJ1-2; TRBD1 is a possible D gene (6 bases). Trimming pared 0 bases from V and 5 bases from J, leaving 13 bases between. The germline CDR1 and CDR2 sequences are MNHEY and SVGEGT. The CDR3 spans 15 residues. The CDR3 region has the DNA TGTGCCAGCAGTTACTCTTCAGGGGCCATATATGGCTACACCTTC. It encodes CASSYSSGAIYGYTF.

The genes are TRBV9 and TRBJ1-2; 7 positions match TRBD1. Unmatched junction bases numbered 11, after V lost 4 bases and J lost 8 bases. This CDR3 contains 14 residues. From germline, CDR1 is SGDLS and CDR2 YYNGEE. The CDR3 coding sequence is TGTGCCAGCAGCACCCTGGACAGGTCGGGCGGCTACACCTTC. It is translated as CASSTLDRSGGYTF.

In DNA, the CDR3 is TGCGCCAGCAGCCAAGATGGGGCTCGGGACTATGGCTACACCTTC. Protein product: CASSQDGARDYGYTF. The V call is TRBV4-1, the J call TRBJ1-2; the D gene is possibly TRBD1 (5 bases). Germline CDR1 is MGHRA and CDR2 is YSYEKL. The V end was cut by 0 bases, the J end by 3 bases, with 11 bases between. The length of the CDR3 is 15 residues.

V is TRBV30 and J is TRBJ2-2; D unclear. Trimming took off 7 bases at V and 4 bases at J, with 16 bases between the two ends. There are 14 residues in the CDR3. Germline V lookup: CDR1 GTSNPN, CDR2 SVGIG (reference sequence). This chain's CDR3 is CASNAGASTGELFF. DNA for the CDR3: TGTGCCTCGAATGCCGGAGCTAGCACCGGGGAGCTGTTTTTT. The whole variable domain, filled in from reference TRBV30 and TRBJ2-2, reads SQTIHQWPATLVQPVGSPLSLECTVEGTSNPNLYWYRQAAGRGLQLLFYSVGIGQISSEVPQNLSASRPQDRQFILSSKKLLLSDSGFYLCASNAGASTGELFFGEGSRLTVL.

The rearrangement joins TRBV7-3 to TRBJ2-1, with D unresolved. The CDR3 extends over 17 amino acids. V gave up 3 bases and J gave up 3 bases, with 18 bases separating them. Germline assignment: CDR1 SGHTA and CDR2 FQGTGA. The CDR3 DNA sequence: TGTGCCAGCAGCTTCCCCCAAGCAACCCTACTCTACAATGAGCAGTTCTTC. It specifies CASSFPQATLLYNEQFF.

This chain joins TRBV7-6 and TRBJ2-7; 10 bases map to TRBD1. V lost 5 bases, J lost 3 bases, and 7 bases stayed unmatched. There are 15 residues in the CDR3. CDR1 is SGHVS and CDR2 is FNYEAQ in the germline V gene. The CDR3 here is CASSETGTGVYEQYF. CDR3 nucleotide sequence: TGTGCCAGCAGCGAGACCGGGACAGGGGTCTACGAGCAGTACTTC.

The chain uses TRBV5-1 and TRBJ1-6; no clear D. Germline CDR1 reads SGHRS; CDR2 reads YFSETQ. V was pared by 0 bases and J by 10 bases, with 14 bases between. This CDR3 is 15 amino acids long. CDR3 DNA sequence: TGCGCCAGCAGCTTGGCCACGACCTGGGAGTCACCCCTCCACTTT. Its protein product is CASSLATTWESPLHF. The full variable domain, its missing parts supplied by reference TRBV5-1 and TRBJ1-6, is KAGVTQTPRYLIKTRGQQVTLSCSPISGHRSVSWYQQTPGQGLQFLFEYFSETQRNKGNFPGRFSGRQFSNSRSEMNVSTLELGDSALYLCASSLATTWESPLHFGNGTRLTVT.